The T cell receptor (beta chain) described here comes from a study of CD8+ T cells in alopecia areata. PBMCs provided sorted CD4+ and CD8+ T cells. RNA extraction was followed by reverse transcription into cDNA, which acted as the sequencing template. The repertoire was sequenced with immunoSEQ multiplex PCR; TCRdb's copy has only in-frame clones and lacks some. The sample comprises approximately 99,000 clones, roughly 59% of which are singletons, and 20% to 25% rests with the top ten. The CDR3 loop spans 17 amino acids. J gave up 0 bases and V 6 bases, and 13 bases lay outside the gene matches. Germline V lookup: CDR1 SEHNR, CDR2 FQNEAQ (reference sequence). Study-wide points: Possibly because of HLA-related factors, TCR sharing was less clear across patients than in mice. Besides other cells, scalp samples also yield sequences of resident alphabeta T cells from normal skin.

With regard to this clone: Its target is not known.

V is TRBV7-9 and J is TRBJ2-5; 7 bases are shared with TRBD1. This receptor was identified in a human donor in good health. Sequences were obtained from CD8+ T cells sorted from blood. CDR3 region: CASSFLKDRSYQETQYF. DNA of the CDR3: TGTGCCAGCAGTTTTCTCAAGGACAGGTCGTACCAAGAGACCCAGTACTTC.